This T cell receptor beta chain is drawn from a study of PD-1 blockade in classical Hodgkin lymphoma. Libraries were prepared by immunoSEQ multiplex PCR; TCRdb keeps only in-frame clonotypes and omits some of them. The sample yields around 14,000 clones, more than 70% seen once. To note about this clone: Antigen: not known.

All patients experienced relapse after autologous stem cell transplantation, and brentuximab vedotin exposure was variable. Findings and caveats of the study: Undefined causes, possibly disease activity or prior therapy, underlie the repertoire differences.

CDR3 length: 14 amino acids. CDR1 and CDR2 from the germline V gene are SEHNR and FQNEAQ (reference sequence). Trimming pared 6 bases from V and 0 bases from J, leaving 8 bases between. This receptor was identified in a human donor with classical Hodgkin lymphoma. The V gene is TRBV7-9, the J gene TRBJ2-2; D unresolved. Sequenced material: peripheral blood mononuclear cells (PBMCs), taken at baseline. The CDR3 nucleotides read TGTGCCAGCAGAGACGGGTCGAACACCGGGGAGCTGTTTTTT. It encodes CASRDGSNTGELFF.